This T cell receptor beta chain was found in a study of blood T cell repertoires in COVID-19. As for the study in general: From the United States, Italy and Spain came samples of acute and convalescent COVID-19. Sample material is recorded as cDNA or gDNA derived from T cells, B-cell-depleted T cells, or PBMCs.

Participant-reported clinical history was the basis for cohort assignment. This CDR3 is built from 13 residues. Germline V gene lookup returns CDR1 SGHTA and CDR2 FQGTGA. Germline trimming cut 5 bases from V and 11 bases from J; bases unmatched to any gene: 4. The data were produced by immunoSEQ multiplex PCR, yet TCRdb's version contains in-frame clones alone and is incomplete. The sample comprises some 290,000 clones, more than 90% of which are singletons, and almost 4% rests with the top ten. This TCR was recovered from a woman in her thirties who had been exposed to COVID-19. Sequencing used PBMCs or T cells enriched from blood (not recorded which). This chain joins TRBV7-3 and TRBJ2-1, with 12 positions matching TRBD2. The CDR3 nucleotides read TGTGCCAGCAGCGACGGACTAGCGGGAAAGCAGTTCTTC. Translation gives CASSDGLAGKQFF.